The 23 T cell receptor beta chains presented below share a single source sample, sequenced in a study. TCRdb recomputed calls from the 5' RACE reads with MiXCR, one row per CDR3 protein. This table holds tens of thousands of distinct CDR3 sequences, 28% found once. Sequencing input: tumor-infiltrating memory CD4+ T cells sorted from the breast tumor. The subset denotes: memory CD4+ T cells, CD4+CD45RO+CD25-. These receptors all come from a female donor with breast cancer.

Regarding this clonotype: One junction end disagrees with the germline gene, perhaps due to a read error. The gene calls are TRBV5-1 and TRBJ2-1, with D possibly matching TRBD2 (5 bases). CDR1 and CDR2 from the germline V gene are SGHRS and YFSETQ. This CDR3 has 15 amino acids. Written as DNA, the CDR3 is TGCGCCAGCAGCCCCGGGATAGGCTCCTACAATGAGCAGTCCTTC. Protein sequence: CASSPGIGSYNEQSF.

The V and J genes are TRBV10-3 and TRBJ2-1, with TRBD2 matching over 8 bases. The V gene's germline CDR1 is ENHRY and CDR2 SYGVKD. J gave up 6 bases and V 3 bases, and 10 bases lay outside the gene matches. This CDR3 is 16 amino acids long. Here the CDR3 DNA reads TGTGCCATCAGTGATGCCCGGCTAGCGGGCGGCAATGAGCAGTTCTTC. Residues: CAISDARLAGGNEQFF.

The chain links TRBV5-1 to TRBJ1-3, with D perhaps matching TRBD1 (5 bases). Germline CDR1 is SGHRS and CDR2 is YFSETQ. The V gene lost 0 bases and the J gene lost 7 bases, with 8 bases spanning the gap. This CDR3 contains 13 residues. CDR3: CASSLAGDNTIYF. The CDR3 DNA follows: TGCGCCAGCAGCTTGGCGGGGGACAACACCATATATTTT.

J is TRBJ2-1 and V is TRBV5-1; D may be TRBD1 (6 bases). This CDR3 is built from 13 residues. Trimming removed 4 bases at V and 2 bases at J, with 7 bases between. Germline assignment: CDR1 SGHRS and CDR2 YFSETQ. The CDR3 DNA reads as TGCGCCAGCAGCCGGGACACCTACAATGAGCAGTTCTTC. Its protein product is CASSRDTYNEQFF.

This clonotype was counted a single time. The junction departs from the called germline gene at one end, perhaps through a read error. The V gene is TRBV7-3, the J gene TRBJ2-2; D ambiguous. The CDR3 extends over 15 amino acids. Germline lookup yields CDR1 SGHTA and CDR2 FQGTGA. The CDR3 DNA follows: TGTTCCAGCAGCTTAGGGTTGGTGAACACCGGGGAGCTGTTTTTT. Encoded protein: CSSSLGLVNTGELFF.

This clonotype was found many times. This sequence joins TRBV5-1 and TRBJ2-1, with 11 bases lining up with TRBD2. The CDR3 runs to 14 residues. With V trimmed by 5 bases and J by 5 bases, 3 bases remained unmatched. Germline lookup yields CDR1 SGHRS and CDR2 YFSETQ. The CDR3 coding sequence is TGCGCCAGCAGAGGGACTAGCGGTCACAATGAGCAGTTCTTC. It codes for CASRGTSGHNEQFF.

This rearrangement joins TRBV5-1 to TRBJ2-3; 9 nucleotides match TRBD2. The J segment lost 4 bases and the V segment lost 4 bases, leaving 7 bases of the junction unmatched. Germline CDR1 is SGHRS and CDR2 is YFSETQ. The CDR3 is 15 residues long. In DNA, the CDR3 is TGCGCCAGCAGCACACGGACTAGCGTGGCAGATACGCAGTATTTT. It translates to CASSTRTSVADTQYF.

The chain is built from TRBV5-5 and TRBJ1-2, with 12 bases identical to TRBD1. Trimming cost V 4 bases and J 8 bases; bases outside gene matches: 6. Germline V gene data show CDR1 as SGHKS and CDR2 as YYEKEE (reference sequence). This CDR3 region has 14 residues. CDR3 bases: TGTGCCAGCAGCCCGGGACAGGGGGCGCGGGGCTACACCTTC. Translated, it gives CASSPGQGARGYTF.

This clonotype was seen a handful of times. The chain uses TRBV20-1 and TRBJ1-3; perhaps TRBD1 as D (6 bases). Germline CDR1 reads DFQATT; CDR2 reads SNEGSKA (reference sequence). V was shortened by 5 bases and J by 8 bases, with 13 bases between the two germline ends. This CDR3 is built from 12 residues. CDR3 coding DNA: TGCAGTGCTTACAGGGAGAGAGACACCATATATTTT. Its protein product is CSAYRERDTIYF.

This clonotype was detected a few times. The chain carries TRBV29-1 and TRBJ2-3; a weak D match, TRBD2 (6 bases). V lost 5 bases, J lost 3 bases, and 18 bases lay in between. The CDR3 is made up of 15 amino acids. The germline V gene encodes CDR1 SQVTM and CDR2 ANQGSEA. The CDR3 nucleotides read TGCAGCGTTAGTGTGTCCAGCGGGTGGACAGATACGCAGTATTTT. It codes for CSVSVSSGWTDTQYF.

This clonotype was counted only a few times. The CDR3 nucleotides read TGTGCCAGCAGTTACTCTCTACCGGCAAGCATGAATTCACCCCTCCACTTT. Translated: CASSYSLPASMNSPLHF. The chain employs TRBV6-5 and TRBJ1-6, with D unresolved. Per germline, CDR1 MNHEY and CDR2 SVGAGI. V gave up 0 bases and J gave up 7 bases, with 16 bases separating them. The CDR3 has 17 residues.

The sample holds a few counts of this clonotype. The chain has TRBV2 and TRBJ2-7; D is tentatively TRBD1 or TRBD2 (5 bases each). Germline V gives CDR1 SNHLY, CDR2 FYNNEI. V was trimmed by 8 bases and J by 9 bases, leaving 20 bases between them. CDR3 size: 13 residues. CDR3 amino acids: CASRSGQTTGQYF. The CDR3 coding sequence is TGTGCCAGCCGCTCGGGGCAGACTACGGGGCAGTACTTC.

The rearrangement uses TRBV6-1 and TRBJ1-1; no clear D. Trimming shortened V by 10 bases and J by 3 bases, and 24 bases separated the two germline ends. The CDR3 sequence is 16 residues long. Germline V gene lookup returns CDR1 MNHNS and CDR2 SASEGT. CDR3 nucleotides: TGTGCCAACAGACCGCTCCATTTTAATGGGCACACTGAAGCTTTCTTT. Translating it yields CANRPLHFNGHTEAFF.

The chain combines TRBV2 with TRBJ1-2; D gene ambiguous. CDR3 length equals 13 residues. Germline CDR1 SNHLY, CDR2 FYNNEI. The V end was cut by 7 bases, the J end by 2 bases, with 11 bases between. CDR3 in amino acids: CASMYSSNYGYTF. The DNA for the CDR3 is TGTGCCAGCATGTACAGTTCGAACTATGGCTACACCTTC.

The chain employs TRBV12-3 or TRBV12-4 and TRBJ1-3, with a tentative D call TRBD1 (5 bases). The V end was cut by 7 bases, the J end by 8 bases, with 24 bases between. The CDR3 runs 16 residues. The CDR3 bases are TGTGCCAGCAATAACCCGGGGGGAAGGGTCCAAGACACCATATATTTT. Residues: CASNNPGGRVQDTIYF.

The chain combines TRBV3-1 with TRBJ2-2; D remains unclear. V dropped 1 base and J dropped 6 bases, with 3 bases sitting between them. This CDR3 has 12 residues. Germline V gene sequence: CDR1 LGHDT, CDR2 YNNKEL (reference sequence). The CDR3 region is CASSQVAGELFF. The CDR3 DNA is TGTGCCAGCAGCCAAGTGGCCGGGGAGCTGTTTTTT. Full variable domain (remainder filled in from reference TRBV3-1 and TRBJ2-2): DTAVSQTPKYLVTQMGNDKSIKCEQNLGHDTMYWYKQDSKKFLKIMFSYNNKELIINETVPNRFSPKSPDKAHLNLHINSLELGDSAVYFCASSQVAGELFFGEGSRLTVL.

The sample holds many counts of this clonotype. The rearrangement uses TRBV7-9 and TRBJ1-2; D is possibly TRBD1 (6 bases). The CDR3 contains 13 residues. Per the germline V gene, CDR1 is SEHNR and CDR2 is FQNEAQ (reference sequence). The V end lost 1 base, the J end lost 7 bases, and 10 bases lay between the germline ends. CDR3 loop: CASSLVGRGGYTF. CDR3 DNA: TGTGCCAGCAGCTTAGTCGGCAGGGGTGGCTACACCTTC. The complete variable domain, with remaining parts taken from reference TRBV7-9 and TRBJ1-2, reads DTGVSQNPRHKITKRGQNVTFRCDPISEHNRLYWYRQTLGQGPEFLTYFQNEAQLEKSRLLSDRFSAERPKGSFSTLEIQRTEQGDSAMYLCASSLVGRGGYTFGSGTRLTVV.

V gene TRBV19 combines with J gene TRBJ2-3, with 7 bases identical to TRBD1. Germline CDR1 LNHDA, CDR2 SQIVND (reference sequence). Trimming took 9 bases from V and 3 from J; bases not matched to a gene: 9. This CDR3 is built from 14 residues. The CDR3 spells CASRHRGRTDTQYF. The DNA for the CDR3 is TGTGCCAGCCGGCACAGGGGTCGTACAGATACGCAGTATTTT.

V and J are TRBV7-9 and TRBJ2-3; D is undetermined. This CDR3 spans 14 amino acids. V lost 3 bases and J 3 bases, leaving 10 bases between the germline ends. Looked up from germline, CDR1 is SEHNR and CDR2 is FQNEAQ (reference sequence). For the CDR3, the DNA is TGTGCCAGCAGCTTCAACAGACCGACAGATACGCAGTATTTT. It encodes CASSFNRPTDTQYF. The complete variable domain, with remaining parts taken from reference TRBV7-9 and TRBJ2-3, reads DTGVSQNPRHKITKRGQNVTFRCDPISEHNRLYWYRQTLGQGPEFLTYFQNEAQLEKSRLLSDRFSAERPKGSFSTLEIQRTEQGDSAMYLCASSFNRPTDTQYFGPGTRLTVL.

V is TRBV9 and J is TRBJ1-1; D is unresolved. The CDR3 contains 13 residues. Germline V gives CDR1 SGDLS, CDR2 YYNGEE. V lost 0 bases and J 4 bases, leaving 7 bases between the germline ends. CDR3 loop: CASSVGTSTEAFF. CDR3 nucleotides: TGTGCCAGCAGCGTAGGAACGAGCACTGAAGCTTTCTTT. Complete variable domain (other parts from reference TRBV9 and TRBJ1-1): DSGVTQTPKHLITATGQRVTLRCSPRSGDLSVYWYQQSLDQGLQFLIQYYNGEERAKGNILERFSAQQFPDLHSELNLSSLELGDSALYFCASSVGTSTEAFFGQGTRLTVV.

CDR3 DNA: TGTGCCAGCAGTCCTGAGCGGGGCACTGAAGCTTTCTTT. Residues: CASSPERGTEAFF. The chain is built from TRBV7-8 and TRBJ1-1; the D is unclear. The V gene lost 6 bases and the J gene lost 4 bases, with 12 bases spanning the gap. The germline V gene has CDR1 SGHVS and CDR2 FQNEAQ. The CDR3 totals 13 residues.

The chain links TRBV6-2 or TRBV6-3 to TRBJ2-7, with a tentative D call TRBD2 (6 bases). CDR3 length: 14 amino acids. CDR1 and CDR2 (germline): MNHEY, SVGEGT. V was cut by 2 bases and J by 5 bases, with 13 bases left in between. The CDR3 loop is CASSYPGRRDEQYF. CDR3 bases: TGTGCCAGCAGTTACCCGGGACGGAGGGACGAGCAGTACTTC.

This clonotype was detected many times. This chain uses TRBV7-2 with TRBJ2-7, with 10 bases matching TRBD2. V lost 4 bases and J lost 3; bases outside the gene matches: 6. CDR3 size: 15 residues. Germline loops: CDR1 SGHTA, CDR2 FQGNSA. CDR3 amino acids: CASSSPGLAYYEQYF. The CDR3 DNA sequence: TGTGCCAGCAGCTCTCCGGGACTAGCGTACTACGAGCAGTACTTC. The whole variable domain, filled in from reference TRBV7-2 and TRBJ2-7, reads GAGVSQSPSNKVTEKGKDVELRCDPISGHTALYWYRQSLGQGLEFLIYFQGNSAPDKSGLPSDRFSAERTGGSVSTLTIQRTQQEDSAVYLCASSSPGLAYYEQYFGPGTRLTVT.